This entry lists 21 T cell receptor beta chains sequenced from one sample in a study of OX40 agonist ivuxolimab in advanced cancers. Libraries were made using the immunoSEQ multiplex PCR assay. TCRdb provides this immuneACCESS table in a form limited to in-frame rearrangements. Some clones are lacking; in checked studies, under half of them reflect an unresolved V gene, and why the rest are absent is not known. This sample comprises some 80,000 clones, 80% to 90% of them detected only once. Approximately 2% of the sample is taken by the ten largest. The material sequenced was CD4+ or CD8+ T cells sorted from blood, taken in a trial of the OX40 agonist ivuxolimab. The receptor source for this set is an adult with an advanced solid tumor such as melanoma, head and neck, liver or kidney cancer.

The gene calls are TRBV6-6 and TRBJ1-2, with 7 bases that match TRBD1. CDR1 is MNHNY and CDR2 is SVGAGI in the germline V gene (reference sequence). This CDR3 is built from 14 residues. Trimming removed 7 bases from V and 0 bases from J; junction bases left unmatched: 5. CDR3 region: CASIPGQTNYGYTF. Written as DNA, the CDR3 is TGTGCCAGCATCCCGGGACAGACTAACTATGGCTACACCTTC.

The chain combines TRBV2 with TRBJ2-1; 8 bases are shared with TRBD1. Losses at the gene ends were 4 bases for V and 6 bases for J; bases not matched to a gene: 5. In germline, CDR1 is SNHLY, CDR2 FYNNEI. This CDR3 comprises 14 residues. CDR3 sequence: CASSGQGISNEQFF. Written as DNA, the CDR3 is TGTGCCAGCAGTGGACAGGGGATTAGCAATGAGCAGTTCTTC.

The gene calls are TRBV5-6 and TRBJ1-3, with 7 bases fitting TRBD1. Germline V lookup: CDR1 SGHDT, CDR2 YYEEEE. The CDR3 sequence is 17 residues long. J was trimmed by 0 bases and V by 4 bases; bases with no gene match: 10. The CDR3 DNA reads as TGTGCCAGCAGCCCTCCGAGGACAGGACACTCTGGAAACACCATATATTTT. This sequence encodes CASSPPRTGHSGNTIYF.

The rearrangement joins TRBV4-2 to TRBJ1-1; D is perhaps TRBD1 (5 bases). V dropped 0 bases and J dropped 0 bases, with 14 bases sitting between them. CDR3 length: 17 amino acids. The V gene's germline CDR1 is LGHNA and CDR2 YNFKEQ. The CDR3 region has the DNA TGTGCCAGCAGCCAAGAGCCCAGGGCCGCAATGAACACTGAAGCTTTCTTT. It is translated as CASSQEPRAAMNTEAFF.

The genes are TRBV19 and TRBJ2-3, with 8 bases that match TRBD1. Germline values: CDR1 LNHDA, CDR2 SQIVND (reference sequence). The J segment lost 2 bases and the V segment lost 5 bases, leaving 12 bases of the junction unmatched. This CDR3 spans 17 amino acids. CDR3 sequence reads: CASSSHTGTGTTDTQYF. DNA of the CDR3: TGTGCCAGTAGTTCGCATACCGGGACAGGTACCACAGATACGCAGTATTTT. The entire variable domain, with the rest obtained from reference TRBV19 and TRBJ2-3, is as follows: DGGITQSPKYLFRKEGQNVTLSCEQNLNHDAMYWYRQDPGQGLRLIYYSQIVNDFQKGDIAEGYSVSREKKESFPLTVTSAQKNPTAFYLCASSSHTGTGTTDTQYFGPGTRLTVL.

The chain carries TRBV5-5 and TRBJ1-1; D is unclear. Germline-derived CDR1 and CDR2 are SGHKS and YYEKEE (reference sequence). V was shortened by 4 bases and J by 3 bases, with 10 bases between the two germline ends. CDR3 length: 13 residues. CDR3 DNA sequence: TGTGCCAGCAGCCCAGCACCAGACACTGAAGCTTTCTTT. It translates to CASSPAPDTEAFF.

This rearrangement joins TRBV4-3 to TRBJ1-4, with a tentative D call TRBD1 (5 bases). This CDR3 has 16 residues. V lost 4 bases, J lost 8 bases, and 20 bases lay in between. Germline CDR1 and CDR2: LGHNA and YSLEER. Here the CDR3 reads CASSPEGPPFSEKLFF. The CDR3 DNA reads TGCGCCAGCAGCCCAGAGGGGCCACCATTTAGCGAAAAACTGTTTTTT.

This clone was recorded only once. This sequence joins TRBV4-2 and TRBJ2-1; 10 bases line up with TRBD2. In germline, CDR1 is LGHNA, CDR2 YNFKEQ. V dropped 2 bases and J dropped 6; count of bases not matched to a gene: 7. The CDR3 loop spans 16 amino acids. The DNA of the CDR3 is TGTGCCAGCAGCCAAACAGCGGGGGGGCCTCTCAATGAGCAGTTCTTC. This translates into CASSQTAGGPLNEQFF.

The V call is TRBV7-3, the J call TRBJ1-1, with D tentatively TRBD1 (5 bases). CDR1 is SGHTA, CDR2 FQGTGA, per germline. V was cut by 4 bases and J by 1 base, with 13 bases left in between. CDR3 length: 15 residues. The CDR3 loop is CASSSFDSQNTEAFF. The CDR3 region has the DNA TGTGCCAGCAGCTCTTTCGACAGTCAGAACACTGAAGCTTTCTTT. Full variable domain (rest looked up from reference TRBV7-3 and TRBJ1-1): GAGVSQTPSNKVTEKGKYVELRCDPISGHTALYWYRQSLGQGPEFLIYFQGTGAADDSGLPNDRFFAVRPEGSVSTLKIQRTERGDSAVYLCASSSFDSQNTEAFFGQGTRLTVV.

The chain uses TRBV5-4 and TRBJ1-2, with 10 nucleotides matching TRBD1. Unmatched junction bases numbered 9, after V lost 3 bases and J lost 7 bases. CDR3 length: 15 residues. The germline V gene has CDR1 SGHNT and CDR2 YYREEE (reference sequence). The CDR3 sequence: CASSSNQDRGFGYTF. The CDR3 DNA sequence: TGTGCCAGCAGCTCGAACCAGGACAGGGGGTTTGGCTACACCTTC.

This chain uses TRBV11-2 with TRBJ2-1; perhaps TRBD2 as D (5 bases). There are 15 residues in the CDR3. Germline CDR1 is SGHAT and CDR2 is FQNNGV. Trimming removed 0 bases at V and 13 bases at J, with 19 bases between. The CDR3 spells CASSLESGAVARQFF. The DNA for the CDR3 is TGTGCCAGCAGCTTAGAGTCAGGAGCGGTGGCACGCCAGTTCTTC.

The chain joins TRBV28 to TRBJ1-2; no reliable D call. The CDR3 length is 13 residues. CDR1 and CDR2 from the germline V gene are MDHEN and SYDVKM. Trimming took 7 bases from V and 2 from J, leaving 11 bases between them. CDR3 DNA sequence: TGTGCCAGCATGTCCCGACTCAACTATGGCTACACCTTC. Protein: CASMSRLNYGYTF.

CDR3 in amino acids: CASSQSQGIRTFF. In nucleotides, the CDR3 is TGTGCCAGCAGCCAGTCGCAGGGCATCAGGACTTTCTTT. The chain combines TRBV6-1 with TRBJ1-1, with a weak D call TRBD1 (5 bases). The CDR3 contains 13 residues. CDR1 is MNHNS, CDR2 SASEGT, per germline. V was clipped by 6 bases and J by 12 bases, with 20 bases between them.

This sequence joins TRBV19 and TRBJ1-1; 7 bases match TRBD1. The CDR3 consists of 15 residues. The germline CDR1 and CDR2 sequences are LNHDA and SQIVND (reference sequence). The V and J ends lost 5 bases and 1 base, in that order; junction bases with no gene match: 7. CDR3 amino acids: CASSPHGTENTEAFF. For the CDR3, the DNA is TGTGCCAGTAGTCCCCACGGGACAGAGAACACTGAAGCTTTCTTT. Supplemented by reference TRBV19 and TRBJ1-1, the full variable domain reads DGGITQSPKYLFRKEGQNVTLSCEQNLNHDAMYWYRQDPGQGLRLIYYSQIVNDFQKGDIAEGYSVSREKKESFPLTVTSAQKNPTAFYLCASSPHGTENTEAFFGQGTRLTVV.

V is TRBV5-1 and J is TRBJ2-1, with D unclear. Germline CDR1 reads SGHRS; CDR2 reads YFSETQ. The CDR3 runs 13 residues. Trimming took off 0 bases at V and 4 bases at J, with 5 bases between the two ends. CDR3 sequence reads: CASSLELYNEQFF. As DNA, the CDR3 is TGCGCCAGCAGCTTGGAACTTTACAATGAGCAGTTCTTC.

The CDR3 nucleotides read TGTGCCAGCAGCGAATGGACAGGGCGGACTGAAGCTTTCTTT. It yields the protein CASSEWTGRTEAFF. The V and J genes are TRBV7-2 and TRBJ1-1, with 8 bases lining up with TRBD1. In germline, CDR1 is SGHTA, CDR2 FQGNSA. V lost 5 bases to trimming and J lost 5 bases; unmatched junction nucleotides: 7. The CDR3 runs to 14 residues.

This clone was picked up a small number of times. The V and J genes are TRBV2 and TRBJ1-6; a weak D match, TRBD1 (6 bases). The CDR3 extends over 12 amino acids. Germline V gene data show CDR1 as SNHLY and CDR2 as FYNNEI. The V end lost 11 bases, the J end lost 9 bases, and 14 bases lay between the germline ends. The chain's CDR3 is CAGAGESSPLHF. The DNA for the CDR3 is TGTGCCGGAGCAGGGGAGAGTTCACCCCTCCACTTT.

The rearrangement links TRBV2 to TRBJ1-5, with D tentatively TRBD1 (5 bases). The germline CDR1 and CDR2 sequences are SNHLY and FYNNEI. The CDR3 is 15 residues long. V was clipped by 4 bases and J by 5 bases, with 15 bases between them. For the CDR3, the DNA is TGTGCCAGCAGTGTAAGCAGGGCAATCGATCAGCCCCAGCATTTT. It encodes CASSVSRAIDQPQHF. Full variable domain (remainder filled in from reference TRBV2 and TRBJ1-5): EPEVTQTPSHQVTQMGQEVILRCVPISNHLYFYWYRQILGQKVEFLVSFYNNEISEKSEIFDDQFSVERPDGSNFTLKIRSTKLEDSAMYFCASSVSRAIDQPQHFGDGTRLSIL.

This chain links TRBV5-6 with TRBJ2-3, with 7 bases that match TRBD2. CDR1 and CDR2 from the germline V gene are SGHDT and YYEEEE. CDR3 size: 15 residues. Germline trimming cut 7 bases from V and 4 bases from J; bases unmatched to any gene: 12. The CDR3 is CASSTGPRGADTQYF. The CDR3, as DNA: TGTGCCAGCTCGACGGGACCTCGGGGGGCAGATACGCAGTATTTT.

The chain couples TRBV5-4 to TRBJ1-2; D is possibly TRBD1 (6 bases). V was pared by 2 bases and J by 0 bases, with 11 bases between. The germline V gene has CDR1 SGHNT and CDR2 YYREEE (reference sequence). This CDR3 is 15 amino acids long. The CDR3 reads CASSFSGTSNYGYTF. The CDR3 bases are TGTGCCAGCAGCTTCTCCGGGACATCTAACTATGGCTACACCTTC.

The chain employs TRBV2 and TRBJ2-3, with 9 bases lining up with TRBD1. Trimming cost V 11 bases and J 4 bases; bases outside gene matches: 7. The CDR3 is 13 residues long. Germline V CDR1 and CDR2: SNHLY, FYNNEI. The CDR3 nucleotides read TGTGCCTCCTCGGGACAGGGTGCAGATACGCAGTATTTT. Amino acid sequence: CASSGQGADTQYF.